The source of this T cell receptor (beta chain) is a study of cytomegalovirus exposure and HLA in healthy donors (dated by TCRdb to about 2017). Regarding the study in general: An earlier analysis of 550 to 700 of the donors reported roughly 270 Gb of sequence data and some 120 million unique TCR beta sequences from 150 million to 200 million T cells. An early release that covered some 640 HLA-typed donors contained about 300 gigabases of sequencing data and tens of millions of unique TCR sequences. Of the roughly 400 genotyped donors, more than 75% were placed in the genetic ancestry cluster associated with self-reported Caucasian donors. The study aimed to test whether signatures of past pathogen exposure could be identified by cataloging public T cell receptors. The study used immunosequencing to profile the T cell repertoires of some 600 subjects and linked those repertoires to cytomegalovirus serostatus. Along with the approximately 620-subject first cohort, a separate validation cohort of over a hundred different subjects was used. High-throughput TCR immunosequencing, statistical association of individual TCRs with disease status, and machine learning were combined to predict cytomegalovirus infection status. In a later analysis, previously published TCR beta repertoires from about 640 donors were re-analyzed and high-resolution HLA genotyping was added so that TCR occurrence patterns could be studied. Rather than using new phenotypic data, the later analysis identified candidate immune exposures from TCR beta sequences and from how often those sequences occurred across donors. In an earlier analysis of a few hundred of the donors, high-throughput TCR beta sequencing was used to judge whether each TCR beta V gene segment behaved as functional or pseudogenic. Donor age, sex, ethnicity and CMV serostatus were compiled together with the repertoire data. A later genetic analysis used genome-wide SNP genotypes for 398 of the 666 donors, treating that subset as a discovery cohort. Every repertoire in the discovery cohort had been generated on one and the same sequencing platform. Class I and class II HLA loci were covered by the typing at four-digit resolution. The number of typed donors differed by locus: about 620-640 for A, B, C, DRB1 and DQB1; 522 for DQA1; over 600 for DPA1; and some 470 for DPB1. A handful of DR-DQ haplotypes were handled as single units for association and clustering because linkage in the cohort was strong. Among roughly 400 genotyped donors of the cohort, an average of roughly 230,000 unique TCR beta nucleotide sequences was sequenced per donor, of which about 18% were non-productive. The paper as a whole reports these results and caveats: Compared with the roughly 720-donor mean, donors in an Asian-associated ancestry cluster had fewer N-insertions in productive TCRs, according to a later genetic analysis. Linkage disequilibrium might explain the correlated functional status among segregating V segments, but an unknown experimental factor could not be ruled out. The study listed 164 TCR beta chains as associated with cytomegalovirus. In an earlier analysis of around 600 of the donors, most TCR beta V segments were observed in productive rearrangements about 87% or about 30% of the time, broadly matching IMGT annotations. Only TCR beta chains were sequenced in this cohort, and the absence of alpha or paired-chain data limited detectable features. In vitro tests confirmed that three of the cytomegalovirus-associated TCR beta chains recognize cytomegalovirus antigens. The authors suggested that the approach could potentially be generalized to other disease states and immunological phenotypes. A later genetic analysis associated a missense DCLRE1C variant with V-gene and J-gene trimming of TCR beta chains, and an independent cohort replicated the association. Roughly uniform sequencing depth across donors was assumed in presence/absence analyses, although this assumption may not hold. Across donors, most TCR sequences were observed very rarely, whereas some public TCRs were present in many individuals. A further reported finding was that TCR beta sequences accurately predicted the HLA-A and HLA-B alleles for most subjects in the first cohort. The earlier analysis of 587 of the donors excluded over 15 rarely observed V segments, including chromosome 9 orphons, because counts were too low. The only immune exposure information available for the cohort was CMV serostatus. According to a later analysis, TCR association rates differed among HLA loci, with DRB1 alleles showing the most associated TCRs and HLA-C alleles showing the fewest. The classifier was reported to diagnose cytomegalovirus status with high specificity and sensitivity in both the original and validation cohorts. HLA typing was unavailable for some donors at each locus, so association tests used only the typed subset. According to a later analysis, most CMV-associated TCR beta chains appeared to be HLA-restricted, and the HLA associations seemed to be driven largely by CMV exposure. Compared with equally common non-associated chains, HLA-associated TCR beta chains in a later analysis were more clonally expanded and had lower generation probabilities. A later analysis reported that several top co-occurrence clusters appeared linked to parvovirus B19, influenza, CMV and Epstein-Barr virus. At a false discovery rate of 0.05, a later analysis linked 15,000 to 20,000 TCR beta sequences to specific HLA alleles. The sequencing pipeline was judged likely to have produced a cluster of highly shared sequence variants as a technical artifact. Assigning TCR associations to individual alleles was difficult when HLA alleles, especially DR and DQ, strongly co-occurred.

The library was made by the immunoSEQ multiplex PCR assay. For the multiplex PCR, a mixture combining 60 forward primers for TCR Vbeta segments and 13 reverse primers for TCR Jbeta segments was used. Amplification of the CDR3 region of rearranged TCR beta genes was performed with a multiplex PCR assay on genomic DNA. The amplified TCR beta libraries were sequenced on the Illumina HiSeq System as 87-base-pair reads. As for how the authors treated the data: Across the 640 or so repertoires, a later analysis counted some 80 million unique TCR beta chains, 9.5 million to 13 million of which were shared by at least two donors. To remove PCR and sequencing errors, raw reads were error-corrected and collapsed into unique sequences using a nearest-neighbor algorithm that merged closely related sequences. CDR3 sequences were aligned to IMGT reference sequences to assign V, D and J gene segments. For a sequence to be retained, a match of at least six nucleotides to both a V gene segment and a J gene segment was required. A rearrangement counted as productive if the CDR3 had no stop codons and remained in frame with V and J, and every other rearrangement counted as non-productive. Following IMGT convention, CDR3 was defined as the stretch from the second conserved V-encoded cysteine up to the conserved J-encoded phenylalanine. Sequences without an unambiguous match to a single V gene segment were excluded from the earlier analysis of a few hundred of the donors. In an earlier analysis of several hundred of the donors, V segments were called functional above 56.7% productive rearrangements and were called segregating when the between-donor standard deviation exceeded 5%. A statistical classification framework was developed to diagnose cytomegalovirus status using the catalog of TCR beta chain sequences. A later analysis assigned V and J genes by comparing TCR nucleotide sequences with IMGT/GENE-DB human TR gene sequences. Using the TCRdist pipeline, a later analysis assigned CDR3 sequences along with most-parsimonious VDJ recombination scenarios. In a later analysis, each TCR beta chain was defined by its CDR3 amino acid sequence together with its V-gene family, and reads without a unique V-gene family were excluded. To address suspected cross-contamination and a sequencing artifact, a later analysis removed a few hundred highly shared, low-generation-probability nucleotide sequences. A later analysis calculated a clonal expansion index for each public chain from normalized within-repertoire ranks of inferred template counts. In a later analysis, generation probabilities were computed using a VDJ recombination model fitted to out-of-frame rearrangements, and the results were checked against IGoR. In a later analysis, hypergeometric tests were used to score TCR-TCR, TCR-HLA and TCR-CMV co-occurrence, with a repertoire-size bias correction applied to TCR pairs. A later analysis estimated false discovery rates by permuting HLA or CMV assignments 20 times. A later analysis grouped co-occurring TCRs with DBSCAN, adding TCRdist sequence similarity when clustering within HLA-allele-positive subsets. For co-occurrence clustering, repertoires with fewer than 30,000 or more than 120,000 public chains were excluded, along with about five repertoires with anomalous nucleotide sharing. The table comes from immuneACCESS by way of TCRdb, which keeps in-frame sequences with V and J called. Part of the clones is missing from these tables; in studies checked, under half for an unresolved V gene and the rest for unknown reasons. V and J calls and clone size are those listed in that table; D and trimming were worked out from the DNA. Across this sample there are some 130,000 clones, with about 68% seen only once. About 1.5% of the sample lies in the top ten.

Concerning this clone: Which antigen it targets is not known. No base-level quality is on record; no much larger clone is a single base apart.

The cohort comprised some 680 healthy bone marrow donors. At the time of sampling, all cohort members were nominally healthy, though unrecorded immune exposures were likely present. Of the 670 or so cohort members, around 290 had a positive CMV serostatus and about 360 had a negative one, while no CMV serostatus was recorded for the donor. Every donor gave a peripheral blood sample, and the peripheral blood mononuclear cells from that sample were used for TCR beta sequencing. Genomic DNA extraction from the blood cell samples was performed with the Qiagen DNeasy Blood Extraction Kit. The sequence came from a human donor in good health. Sequenced sample: PBMCs.

The CDR3 in this case is CASSGGQGYEQYF. The DNA sequence follows: TGTGCCAGCAGTGGGGGACAGGGCTACGAGCAGTACTTC. The rearrangement combines TRBV25-1 with TRBJ2-7, with 9 bases aligning to TRBD1. The CDR3, cysteine through phenylalanine, is 13 amino acids long. The read is trimmed to its CDR3 DNA, 39 bases read in frame from base 1. The germline V gene specifies MGHDK as CDR1 and SYGVNS as CDR2. V trim: 4 bases; J trim: 3 bases; unmatched bases: 1.